A selection of T cell receptor beta chains follows, all from one sample in a study of cytomegalovirus exposure and HLA in healthy donors. Profiled with immunoSEQ multiplex PCR; TCRdb holds only in-frame clones, not every one. The table records about 140,000 clones, nearly 80% of them present only once. Sequencing was performed on PBMCs. These receptors originate from a male donor in good health and CMV-seronegative. CDR3s include the opening cysteine and the closing phenylalanine or tryptophan. D genes are given only for firm matches. Not all rows give a size; the values are once, few, many and, for expanded clones, a class.

cdr3_nt,cdr3_aa,j_call,v_call,d_call,clone_size,cdr3_length
TGTGCCAGCTCGCACCGAGGGAGAGGGTACCCGTACCAAGAGACCCAGTACTTC,CASSHRGRGYPYQETQYF,TRBJ2-5,TRBV18,NA,NA,18
TGTGCCTACCGGGACTCTTACAATGAGCAGTTCTTC,CAYRDSYNEQFF,TRBJ2-1,TRBV30,NA,NA,12
TGTGCCAGCAGCCCCGAGCGTTGGGGGGACACTGAAGCTTTCTTT,CASSPERWGDTEAFF,TRBJ1-1,TRBV7-2,NA,NA,15
TGTGCCAGCAGCAGAACAGTGAACTATGGCTACACCTTC,CASSRTVNYGYTF,TRBJ1-2,TRBV5-6,NA,few,13
TGTGCCAGCAGTTACTTTGACAGCCTGGCTGAGACCCAGTACTTC,CASSYFDSLAETQYF,TRBJ2-5,TRBV6-6,NA,NA,15
TGCGCCAGCAGCTTAGGGACAGGGAACTCTGGAAACACCATATATTTT,CASSLGTGNSGNTIYF,TRBJ1-3,TRBV5-1,TRBD1,NA,16
TGCAGTGTCGAATCGGGGACTGAAGCTTTCTTT,CSVESGTEAFF,TRBJ1-1,TRBV20-1,NA,NA,11
TGTGCCAGCAGCCCGGACAGGGGGCCCTACGAGCAGTACTTC,CASSPDRGPYEQYF,TRBJ2-7,TRBV7-9,TRBD1,NA,14
TGCGCCAGCTCTAAAGGGGTCGTAGCCTACAATGAGCAGTTCTTC,CASSKGVVAYNEQFF,TRBJ2-1,TRBV5-1,NA,NA,15
TGTGCCAGCAGTTTCGGGGGGTACAGTGAAAAACTGTTTTTT,CASSFGGYSEKLFF,TRBJ1-4,TRBV27,NA,NA,14
TGTGCCTCCAGGGGAAATGAAAAACTGTTTTTT,CASRGNEKLFF,TRBJ1-4,TRBV30,NA,NA,11
TGTGCCAGCAGCACCGGGACAGGGCTGCTCAATCAGCCCCAGCATTTT,CASSTGTGLLNQPQHF,TRBJ1-5,TRBV11-2,TRBD1,NA,16
TGTACCAGCACCCTGAGGGCAGGGGGCGAACAGCCCCAGCATTTT,CTSTLRAGGEQPQHF,TRBJ1-5,TRBV7-2,TRBD1,once,15
TGTGCCAGCAGCGTAGGACTAGCGGGATCCTACAATGAGCAGTTCTTC,CASSVGLAGSYNEQFF,TRBJ2-1,TRBV9,TRBD2,few,16
TGCGCCAGCAGCTTGGGACAGGCGAGCTCTGGGGCCAACGTCCTGACTTTC,CASSLGQASSGANVLTF,TRBJ2-6,TRBV5-1,NA,NA,17
TGTGCCAGCAGTCTTAACCTAAAAAACATTCAGTACTTC,CASSLNLKNIQYF,TRBJ2-4,TRBV14,NA,NA,13
TGCGCCAGCAGCTTGGGGGGACAGGGTGGCCAAGAGACCCAGTACTTC,CASSLGGQGGQETQYF,TRBJ2-5,TRBV5-1,TRBD1,NA,16
TGCGCCAGCAGCCAAGTCCCGGGATCCGCATCTGAAGCTTTCTTT,CASSQVPGSASEAFF,TRBJ1-1,TRBV4-1,NA,NA,15
TGTGCCAGCAGCCAAGGGGACAGCGAGAACTATGGCTACACCTTC,CASSQGDSENYGYTF,TRBJ1-2,TRBV7-9,TRBD1,NA,15
TGTGCCTTCAGGGGACCTAACACTGAAGCTTTCTTT,CAFRGPNTEAFF,TRBJ1-1,TRBV30,NA,NA,12
TGCGCCCCAAGACCAACGAACGGGGGGGGCTATCCGTGGGAGACCCAGTACTTC,CAPRPTNGGGYPWETQYF,TRBJ2-5,TRBV5-1,TRBD2,NA,18
TGCGCCAGCAGCGTTGACAGGAACTATGGCTACACCTTC,CASSVDRNYGYTF,TRBJ1-2,TRBV4-3,NA,NA,13
TGTGCCAGTAGCCCGGGGGTCCAGCCCCAGCATTTT,CASSPGVQPQHF,TRBJ1-5,TRBV19,NA,NA,12
TGTGCCAGCAACAAGGGGGGGTGGGGGGAGACCCAGTACTTC,CASNKGGWGETQYF,TRBJ2-5,TRBV6-5,NA,NA,14
TGTGCCAGCTCGCGTGACAGGACAGCGTCTAATGAAAAACTGTTTTTT,CASSRDRTASNEKLFF,TRBJ1-4,TRBV18,NA,once,16
TGTGCCAGCACTCCCCGCGGGGGGATCTCTGGAAACACCATATATTTT,CASTPRGGISGNTIYF,TRBJ1-3,TRBV7-9,NA,NA,16
TGTGCCAGCAGCTTAGCCCGGGGATGGGAGCAGTACTTC,CASSLARGWEQYF,TRBJ2-7,TRBV7-2,NA,NA,13
TGTGCCAGCAGCCGTTGGGAGAACACAGATACGCAGTATTTT,CASSRWENTDTQYF,TRBJ2-3,TRBV7-9,NA,few,14